This TCR beta chain was recovered during a study of blood T cell repertoires in COVID-19. With V trimmed by 5 bases and J by 5 bases, 5 bases remained unmatched. The CDR3 runs 14 residues. Germline assignment: CDR1 MRHNA and CDR2 SNTAGT. In the authors' workflow: Amplification from reference gene primers served as the basis for estimated nucleated cell counts. Assay used: immunoSEQ multiplex PCR; TCRdb lists only in-frame clones, some missing. Clone size and the V and J calls come from that table; the DNA yielded D and trimming. The table lists about 100,000 clones, around four fifths of them singletons, with roughly a third in the top ten.

V and J are TRBV6-4 and TRBJ2-7; 11 bases line up with TRBD2. Material: peripheral blood. The source of this sequence is a man between 65 and 85 years old with active or convalescent COVID-19. The CDR3 protein is CASSPSGRIDEQYF. As DNA, the CDR3 is TGTGCCAGCAGTCCTAGCGGGAGGATCGACGAGCAGTACTTC.